This T cell receptor beta chain was sequenced during a study of blood T cells in healthy people across ages. Study findings and constraints: Naive and antigen-experienced cells were not separated, limiting conclusive comparison. Per million T cells, TCR beta diversity dropped roughly linearly as age increased.

V was shortened by 6 bases and J by 0 bases, with 14 bases between the two germline ends. The CDR3 spans 16 residues. The germline CDR1 and CDR2 sequences are SEHNR and FQNEAQ (reference sequence). Points on this clonotype: As yet, its antigen is unknown.

Drawing of peripheral blood yielded about 10 milliliters from each donor. Together with a sample-barcoded 5' primer, a J-beta primer mix was included in a second PCR lasting roughly 6 to 12 cycles. Individual samples furnished no less than 3 million CDR3-containing paired-end reads apiece. TCRdb re-derived calls from the 5' RACE reads in MiXCR, one entry per CDR3 protein. The profile shows about 690,000 distinct CDR3 sequences, around 43% of them singletons. The material sequenced was blood. The genes are TRBV7-9 and TRBJ2-2, with D possibly TRBD2 on 6 matching bases. The receptor's source is a man older than 75 in good health. CDR3 loop: CASRPSGLANTGELFF. Here the CDR3 DNA reads TGTGCCAGCAGGCCATCGGGACTCGCGAACACCGGGGAGCTGTTTTTT.